Reported below is one TCR beta chain. Every PCR got spiked synthetic TCR analog templates. Only in-frame clones appear in the TCRdb table, and some are missing; sequencing was by immunoSEQ multiplex PCR. The sample yields about 100,000 clones, about 85% seen once. These data come from a study of PD-L1 blockade in urothelial cancer. Study context: Earlier, patients had received 0 to 3 chemotherapy regimens. The median number of T cells present in blood samples was some 140,000.

From germline, CDR1 is MNHNS and CDR2 SASEGT. The V and J ends lost 8 bases and 0 bases respectively, with 14 bases between them. This CDR3 spans 14 amino acids. The chain is built from TRBV6-1 and TRBJ2-7; D is possibly TRBD1 (5 bases). This receptor was taken from a middle-aged man with urothelial cancer. Source: PBMCs, taken around atezolizumab (anti-PD-L1) treatment. Here the CDR3 DNA reads TGTGCCAGCTCACTTAAGGGGTCCTCCTACGAGCAGTACTTC. Residues: CASSLKGSSYEQYF.